The rows below give T cell receptor beta chains drawn from one sample of a study of blood T cell repertoires in COVID-19. Some clones are missing from TCRdb's copy, which holds only in-frame ones; the method was immunoSEQ multiplex PCR. The data contain approximately 240,000 clones, roughly 84% of them singletons. Sequences were obtained from peripheral blood. These receptors were obtained from a woman in her 40s who had recovered from COVID-19. CDR3s include the opening cysteine and the closing phenylalanine or tryptophan. The D gene is left open where the match is weak. Clone size is not always given. Where it is, it says once, few, many or a class for expanded clones.

TRBJ1-1 . 13 TRBV19 . CASSSRLNTEAFF TGTGCCAGTAGCTCACGGTTGAACACTGAAGCTTTCTTT
TRBJ2-7 TRBD1 14 TRBV7-2 . CASSALGRGPEQYF TGTGCCAGCAGCGCCCTGGGCAGGGGGCCCGAGCAGTACTTC
TRBJ2-5 TRBD2 15 TRBV7-2 . CASSLVAGGLETQYF TGTGCCAGCAGCTTAGTGGCGGGGGGGCTTGAGACCCAGTACTTC
TRBJ1-6 TRBD1 15 TRBV7-9 . CASSLVGTGESPLHF TGTGCCAGCAGCTTAGTAGGGACAGGGGAATCACCCCTCCACTTT
TRBJ2-7 . 16 TRBV5-5 . CASSLAGVVASYEQYF TGTGCCAGCAGCTTGGCCGGGGTCGTCGCCTCCTACGAGCAGTACTTC
TRBJ1-2 TRBD1 14 TRBV18 few CASSLWDRPKGYTF TGTGCCAGCTCACTATGGGACAGGCCTAAGGGCTACACCTTC
TRBJ1-2 . 15 TRBV7-9 . CASSLRGEANYGYTF TGTGCCAGCAGCCTCCGGGGGGAAGCTAACTATGGCTACACCTTC
TRBJ1-5 . 14 TRBV18 . CASSPSGLGQPQHF TGTGCCAGCTCACCATCGGGGTTGGGTCAGCCCCAGCATTTT
TRBJ2-1 TRBD1 15 TRBV7-8 . CATKEDRGSYNEQFF TGTGCCACCAAGGAGGACAGGGGCTCCTACAATGAGCAGTTCTTC
TRBJ2-7 . 13 TRBV3-1/TRBV3-2 . CASSGLIGYEQYF TGTGCCAGCAGTGGTTTGATCGGGTACGAGCAGTACTTC
TRBJ1-3 . 17 TRBV7-2 . CASSNRLSPVAGNTIYF TGTGCCAGCAGTAACAGATTGTCCCCTGTCGCCGGAAACACCATATATTTT
TRBJ1-5 . 15 TRBV7-2 few CASSLDLGRSQPQHF TGTGCCAGCAGCTTAGATTTAGGGAGAAGTCAGCCCCAGCATTTT
TRBJ2-7 . 13 TRBV4-1 . CASSRGDSYEQYF TGCGCCAGCAGCCGGGGGGATTCCTACGAGCAGTACTTC
TRBJ2-7 . 13 TRBV5-4 . CASSSRQGREQYF TGTGCCAGCAGCTCCCGGCAGGGGAGAGAGCAGTACTTC
TRBJ2-6 . 17 TRBV4-3 . CASSLQGPSSGANVLTF TGCGCCAGCAGCCTCCAGGGGCCGAGCTCTGGGGCCAACGTCCTGACTTTC
TRBJ2-1 TRBD2 13 TRBV11-3 . CASSWGTSNEQFF TGTGCCAGCAGCTGGGGGACTAGTAATGAGCAGTTCTTC
TRBJ2-7 . 13 TRBV7-2 . CASSFASSYEQYF TGTGCCAGCAGCTTTGCTAGCTCCTACGAGCAGTACTTC
TRBJ1-2 TRBD1 16 TRBV4-2 . CASSQEEGTGRHGYTF TGTGCCAGCAGCCAAGAAGAGGGGACAGGGCGCCATGGCTACACCTTC
TRBJ1-1 TRBD1 16 TRBV19 . CASNLPLRQGSTEAFF TGTGCCAGTAACCTACCCCTTCGACAGGGTAGCACTGAAGCTTTCTTT
TRBJ1-2 TRBD1 16 TRBV19 . CASRPRGGTGEGGYTF TGTGCCAGTAGGCCGCGGGGAGGGACAGGGGAGGGCGGCTACACCTTC
TRBJ1-2 TRBD1 14 TRBV19 . CASSAQGGGGGYTF TGTGCCAGTAGTGCCCAGGGGGGCGGTGGTGGCTACACCTTC
TRBJ2-1 . 17 TRBV4-2 . CASSPPRGGSSYNEQFF TGTGCCAGCAGCCCCCCCAGGGGCGGAAGCTCCTACAATGAGCAGTTCTTC
TRBJ2-2 . 14 TRBV5-1 once CASSNYGHTGELFF TGCGCCAGCAGCAATTATGGGCACACCGGGGAGCTGTTTTTT
TRBJ2-1 TRBD2 16 TRBV7-3 once CASSLMGGSPYNEQFF TGTGCCAGCAGCTTAATGGGCGGGAGTCCCTACAATGAGCAGTTCTTC
TRBJ2-3 . 15 TRBV5-1 . CASSFFGPYTDTQYF TGCGCCAGCAGCTTCTTTGGGCCATACACAGATACGCAGTATTTT
TRBJ2-3 . 12 TRBV5-1 . CASSEDTDTQYF TGCGCCAGCAGCGAGGACACAGATACGCAGTATTTT
TRBJ2-5 . 13 TRBV7-9 . CASSGPPKETQYF TGTGCCAGCAGCGGGCCCCCGAAAGAGACCCAGTACTTC
TRBJ2-7 . 15 TRBV6-2/TRBV6-3 . CASSYSGLRSYEQYF TGTGCCAGCAGTTACTCGGGACTCAGGAGCTACGAGCAGTACTTC
TRBJ1-3 TRBD1 13 TRBV19 . CASRGTGVNTIYF TGTGCCAGTAGAGGGACAGGGGTAAACACCATATATTTT
TRBJ1-1 . 15 TRBV7-2 once CASSYRPRHDTEAFF TGTGCCAGCAGCTACCGGCCCAGGCATGACACTGAAGCTTTCTTT
TRBJ2-7 . 17 TRBV6-1 . CASSEEGRQTASYEQYF TGTGCCAGCAGTGAAGAGGGAAGGCAGACAGCCTCCTACGAGCAGTACTTC
TRBJ2-3 TRBD2 17 TRBV7-2 . CASSLQVAGGSTDTQYF TGTGCCAGCAGCTTACAGGTAGCGGGGGGGAGCACAGATACGCAGTATTTT